This is a list of T cell receptor beta chains from one sample in a study of T-cell memory formation after mild COVID-19. MiXCR, run by TCRdb on the 5' RACE reads, gives a single entry per CDR3 protein. Here the sample spans 500,000 to 550,000 distinct CDR3 sequences, over 20% being singletons. Material: PBMCs or a T cell subset sorted from them (not recorded which). The receptors shown here come from an adult woman who had mild COVID-19 (a few samples of this study predate the infection). Cell type and time point are not known. CDR3s include the opening cysteine and the closing phenylalanine or tryptophan. D genes are given only for firm matches. Part of the rows lack a size; the others show once, few, many or a class for expanded clones.

>TRBJ2-7|NA|TRBV7-2|NA
CASSLWVSSYEQYF
TGTGCCAGCAGCTTATGGGTTAGCTCCTACGAGCAGTACTTC
>TRBJ2-7|NA|TRBV7-2|TRBD1
CASSTGQPYEQYF
TGTGCCAGCAGCACGGGACAGCCCTACGAGCAGTACTTC
>TRBJ1-2|few|TRBV4-3|NA
CASSQDRDKIYGYTF
TGCGCCAGCAGCCAAGATAGAGACAAAATCTATGGCTACACCTTC
>TRBJ2-1|NA|TRBV10-3|TRBD2
CAITSGVYNEQFF
TGTGCCATCACTAGCGGGGTATACAATGAGCAGTTCTTC
>TRBJ1-2|NA|TRBV5-1|TRBD1
CASSQGTGTYGYTF
TGCGCCAGCAGTCAAGGGACAGGGACCTATGGCTACACCTTC
>TRBJ2-1|once|TRBV5-1|NA
CASSLSGIYEQFF
TGCGCCAGCAGCTTGTCAGGCATCTATGAGCAGTTCTTC
>TRBJ2-1|few|TRBV4-1|TRBD2
CASSQRRLSGGGDNEQFF
TGCGCCAGCAGCCAAAGAAGACTGAGCGGGGGGGGAGACAATGAGCAGTTCTTC
>TRBJ2-1|few|TRBV7-2|NA
CASSLLGSGAQSSYNEQFF
TGTGCCAGCAGCTTATTGGGTAGCGGAGCCCAAAGCTCCTACAATGAGCAGTTCTTC
>TRBJ1-1|few|TRBV6-5|NA
CASRLGHSNTEAFF
TGTGCCAGCAGACTAGGACATTCCAACACTGAAGCTTTCTTT
>TRBJ2-1|NA|TRBV12-3/TRBV12-4|NA
CASSFFRNEQFF
TGTGCCAGCAGTTTTTTTAGGAATGAGCAGTTCTTC
>TRBJ2-5|few|TRBV20-1|NA
CSALRTLETQYF
TGCAGTGCTCTCCGGACGCTAGAGACCCAGTACTTC
>TRBJ2-2|NA|TRBV12-5|NA
CASGLALSGELFF
TGTGCTAGTGGTTTGGCTCTGTCCGGGGAGCTGTTTTTT
>TRBJ1-5|few|TRBV24-1|TRBD1
CATSDSTGDSRGNQPQHF
TGTGCCACCAGTGATTCGACAGGGGACAGTAGGGGCAATCAGCCCCAGCATTTT
>TRBJ1-5|NA|TRBV7-7|TRBD1
CASSSPFPGQGSGQPQHF
TGTGCCAGCAGCTCCCCCTTTCCGGGACAGGGGTCAGGTCAGCCCCAGCATTTT
>TRBJ1-5|NA|TRBV4-1|NA
CASSQEGLWQPQHF
TGCGCCAGCAGCCAAGAGGGGCTTTGGCAGCCCCAGCATTTT
>TRBJ1-2|NA|TRBV18|TRBD1
CASSPGLTGLNYTF
TGTGCCAGCTCACCAGGGCTGACAGGGTTAAACTACACCTTC
>TRBJ1-5|few|TRBV5-1|NA
CASSMDLYQPQHF
TGCGCCAGCAGCATGGACTTATATCAGCCCCAGCATTTT
>TRBJ1-2|NA|TRBV7-3|TRBD1
CASSSRGGEGYTF
TGTGCCAGCAGCTCCAGGGGGGGCGAAGGCTACACCTTC
>TRBJ2-3|few|TRBV7-9|NA
CASSFSPFVSGRTDTQYF
TGTGCCAGCAGCTTTTCCCCTTTCGTGAGCGGACGCACAGATACGCAGTATTTT
>TRBJ2-3|few|TRBV4-1|TRBD2
CASKTSGGDTQYF
TGCGCCAGCAAGACTAGCGGGGGGGATACGCAGTATTTT
>TRBJ2-3|few|TRBV20-1|TRBD2
CSANGLAGGTKSYF
TGCAGTGCTAACGGACTAGCGGGGGGCACGAAGTCGTATTTT
>TRBJ2-2|many|TRBV12-3/TRBV12-4|NA
CASSIPIRGELFF
TGTGCCAGCAGTATTCCCATTCGGGGGGAGCTGTTTTTT
>TRBJ2-5|few|TRBV5-5|NA
CASRKAPKGMEETQYF
TGTGCCAGCAGGAAAGCCCCTAAGGGAATGGAAGAGACCCAGTACTTC
>TRBJ2-7|few|TRBV12-3/TRBV12-4|NA
CASSPPLYF
TGTGCCAGCAGTCCGCCACTCTACTTC
>TRBJ2-7|NA|TRBV6-6|TRBD2
CASSSTGTSHEQYF
TGTGCCAGCAGTTCCACCGGGACTAGCCACGAGCAGTACTTC
>TRBJ2-2|many|TRBV7-9|NA
CASSLFGGDTGELFF
TGTGCCAGCAGCTTATTTGGCGGCGACACCGGGGAGCTGTTTTTT
>TRBJ1-1|NA|TRBV5-6|NA
CASSFGRHTKRGTEAFF
TGTGCCAGCAGCTTTGGCAGGCACACCAAAAGAGGCACTGAAGCTTTCTTT
>TRBJ1-2|NA|TRBV5-1|NA
CASSLRGDSNYGYTF
TGCGCCAGCAGCTTACGGGGCGACTCTAACTATGGCTACACCTTC
>TRBJ2-7|many|TRBV12-3/TRBV12-4|TRBD2
CASSSGLAAASYEQYF
TGTGCCAGCAGCTCCGGTCTAGCGGCAGCATCCTACGAGCAGTACTTC
>TRBJ2-1|few|TRBV24-1|NA
CATSDPNEQFF
TGTGCCACCAGTGATCCGAATGAGCAGTTCTTC
>TRBJ1-2|NA|TRBV12-3/TRBV12-4|NA
CASSLGGGAGYTF
TGTGCCAGCAGTTTAGGCGGGGGGGCTGGCTACACCTTC
>TRBJ2-2|NA|TRBV25-1|NA
CASSELGGSSPGELFF
TGTGCCAGCAGTGAACTTGGCGGGTCATCCCCCGGGGAGCTGTTTTTT
>TRBJ2-1|many|TRBV12-3/TRBV12-4|TRBD2
CASSSGTSCDEQFF
TGTGCCAGCAGTTCGGGGACTAGCTGCGATGAGCAGTTCTTC
>TRBJ1-5|NA|TRBV20-1|NA
CSARDASQGLPQHF
TGCAGTGCTAGAGATGCCTCCCAGGGTCTGCCCCAGCATTTT
>TRBJ2-1|few|TRBV5-1|TRBD2
CASSGRLAFNEQFF
TGCGCCAGCAGCGGACGACTAGCCTTCAATGAGCAGTTCTTC
>TRBJ1-3|NA|TRBV5-1|NA
CASSFGPDGSGNTIYF
TGCGCCAGCAGCTTTGGTCCGGACGGCTCTGGAAACACCATATATTTT
>TRBJ2-1|NA|TRBV7-2|TRBD2
CASSLARDSSGRNEQFF
TGTGCCAGCAGCTTAGCGAGAGATAGCAGCGGGAGGAATGAGCAGTTCTTC